These 28 T cell receptor beta chains were all obtained from the same sample, sequenced in a study of graft-versus-host responses after intestinal transplantation. No antigens are known for them. Using immunoSEQ multiplex PCR, the repertoire was profiled, and TCRdb retains in-frame clones only, with some absent. Among around 120,000 clones listed, around nine tenths were seen once. Specimen: unstimulated CD4+ T cells sorted from spleen or lymph node cells, collected before intestinal transplant. The receptor source for this set is a human donor who received an intestinal transplant.

The rearrangement joins TRBV7-9 to TRBJ1-5, with 7 positions matching TRBD1. The CDR3 length is 15 residues. Germline V gene data show CDR1 as SEHNR and CDR2 as FQNEAQ (reference sequence). Trimming removed 4 bases from V and 6 bases from J; junction bases left unmatched: 9. Here the CDR3 reads CASSSGTGVGQPQHF. The CDR3 DNA follows: TGTGCCAGCAGCTCCGGCACAGGGGTAGGTCAGCCCCAGCATTTT. The full variable domain, its missing parts supplied by reference TRBV7-9 and TRBJ1-5, is DTGVSQNPRHKITKRGQNVTFRCDPISEHNRLYWYRQTLGQGPEFLTYFQNEAQLEKSRLLSDRFSAERPKGSFSTLEIQRTEQGDSAMYLCASSSGTGVGQPQHFGDGTRLSIL.

J is TRBJ1-1 and V is TRBV21-1. TRBV21-1 is a pseudogene. The CDR3 is 17 residues long. This CDR3 is CASSKVMGGGMNTEAFF. CDR3 bases: TGTGCCAGCAGCAAAGTAATGGGGGGGGGCATGAACACTGAAGCTTTCTTT.

The J gene is TRBJ2-7, the V gene TRBV5-1, with 9 bases identical to TRBD1. The CDR3 totals 17 residues. V gave up 6 bases and J gave up 0 bases; unmatched junction bases: 13. Germline CDR1 SGHRS, CDR2 YFSETQ. CDR3 in DNA: TGCGCCAGCAACTATTTACCGGGACAGGGAATCTCCTACGAGCAGTACTTC. It yields the protein CASNYLPGQGISYEQYF.

This clone has a handful of counts. This chain connects TRBV11-2 to TRBJ2-7; D remains unclear. Trimming took 3 bases from V and 1 from J, leaving 7 bases between them. The CDR3 is 13 amino acids. The germline CDR1 and CDR2 sequences are SGHAT and FQNNGV. The chain's CDR3 is CASSFSKSYEQYF. In nucleotides, the CDR3 is TGTGCCAGCAGCTTTTCTAAGTCCTACGAGCAGTACTTC.

This rearrangement joins TRBV6-1 to TRBJ2-7, with D maybe TRBD1 (5 bases). V lost 3 bases and J lost 3, with 15 bases in between. The germline V gene has CDR1 MNHNS and CDR2 SASEGT. CDR3 length: 15 residues. CDR3 in amino acids: CASSDRRQTYYEQYF. In DNA, the CDR3 is TGTGCCAGCAGTGACCGGAGACAGACCTACTACGAGCAGTACTTC.

V and J are TRBV6-6 and TRBJ2-7; tentatively, D is TRBD1 (5 bases). Germline V lookup: CDR1 MNHNY, CDR2 SVGAGI (reference sequence). CDR3 length: 15 residues. V lost 7 bases and J 3 bases, leaving 19 bases between the germline ends. CDR3 region: CASTYSRTGNYEQYF. The CDR3, as DNA: TGTGCCAGCACCTATTCGCGAACAGGCAACTACGAGCAGTACTTC.

The rearrangement uses TRBV7-2 and TRBJ2-3; 7 nucleotides line up with TRBD1. The V gene's germline CDR1 is SGHTA and CDR2 FQGNSA. V lost 1 base, J lost 4 bases, and 5 bases stayed unmatched. This CDR3 spans 15 amino acids. The DNA of the CDR3 is TGTGCCAGCAGCTTAGACAGGGGCCCTTCAGATACGCAGTATTTT. Its protein product is CASSLDRGPSDTQYF. Combining the CDR3 with reference TRBV7-2 and TRBJ2-3 gives the whole variable domain GAGVSQSPSNKVTEKGKDVELRCDPISGHTALYWYRQSLGQGLEFLIYFQGNSAPDKSGLPSDRFSAERTGGSVSTLTIQRTQQEDSAVYLCASSLDRGPSDTQYFGPGTRLTVL.

The chain is built from TRBV25-1 and TRBJ1-6; D gene unclear. The CDR3 runs to 15 residues. Germline V CDR1 and CDR2: MGHDK, SYGVNS. V dropped 3 bases and J dropped 0 bases, with 6 bases sitting between them. CDR3 loop: CASSDRSSYNSPLHF. The CDR3 region has the DNA TGTGCCAGCAGTGATCGCAGCTCCTATAATTCACCCCTCCACTTT.

The genes are TRBV9 and TRBJ1-4; 7 nucleotides align to TRBD1. Trimming removed 3 bases from V and 1 base from J; junction bases left unmatched: 3. The CDR3 sequence is 15 residues long. Germline values: CDR1 SGDLS, CDR2 YYNGEE. CDR3 sequence (DNA): TGTGCCAGCAGCGCCACAGGGGTAACTAATGAAAAACTGTTTTTT. As protein: CASSATGVTNEKLFF.

V and J are TRBV5-4 and TRBJ2-7; TRBD1 matches 8 bases. The V segment lost 0 bases and the J segment 2 bases; nucleotides outside the gene matches: 4. The germline V gene has CDR1 SGHNT and CDR2 YYREEE (reference sequence). The CDR3 runs 15 residues. The CDR3 sequence: CASSLDPGQAYEQYF. CDR3 coding DNA: TGTGCCAGCAGCTTGGATCCGGGACAGGCCTACGAGCAGTACTTC.

The V gene is TRBV10-3, the J gene TRBJ2-1; possible D gene TRBD2, 5 bases. CDR3 length: 14 amino acids. Germline assignment: CDR1 ENHRY and CDR2 SYGVKD. V lost 6 bases to trimming and J lost 0 bases, with 9 bases between them. The CDR3: CAIRDSSSYNEQFF. CDR3 coding DNA: TGTGCCATCAGGGACTCAAGCTCCTACAATGAGCAGTTCTTC.

The V and J genes are TRBV5-4 and TRBJ2-7, with 12 bases identical to TRBD1. The CDR3 contains 15 residues. The V gene's germline CDR1 is SGHNT and CDR2 YYREEE (reference sequence). Losses at the gene ends were 7 bases for V and 7 bases for J; bases not matched to a gene: 12. The CDR3 protein is CASGKTGQGALEQYF. Written as DNA, the CDR3 is TGTGCCAGCGGCAAAACGGGACAGGGGGCTTTAGAGCAGTACTTC.

The V call is TRBV7-2, the J call TRBJ1-1, with D unclear. The CDR3 has 13 amino acids. Germline V gene data show CDR1 as SGHTA and CDR2 as FQGNSA. Deletions cut 5 bases from V and 3 bases from J, with 10 bases between. CDR3 sequence reads: CASSPRRDTEAFF. DNA of the CDR3: TGTGCCAGCAGCCCCCGCCGGGACACTGAAGCTTTCTTT.

The chain is built from TRBV18 and TRBJ2-7, with D possibly matching TRBD1 (6 bases). Trimming stripped 6 bases from V and 1 base from J, with 13 bases between. Germline V gene lookup returns CDR1 KGHSH and CDR2 LQKENI. The length of the CDR3 is 14 residues. Written as DNA, the CDR3 is TGTGCCAGCTCCACCCTCCAGGGGTCCTACGAGCAGTACTTC. Protein sequence: CASSTLQGSYEQYF. The full variable domain, in which reference TRBV18 and TRBJ2-7 provide the parts outside the CDR3, is NAGVMQNPRHLVRRRGQEARLRCSPMKGHSHVYWYRQLPEEGLKFMVYLQKENIIDESGMPKERFSAEFPKEGPSILRIQQVVRGDSAAYFCASSTLQGSYEQYFGPGTRLTVT.

The V call is TRBV20-1, the J call TRBJ2-1; TRBD2 agrees at 7 bases. The CDR3 spans 11 residues. The germline V gene encodes CDR1 DFQATT and CDR2 SNEGSKA (reference sequence). Trimming took 7 bases from V and 7 from J; bases not matched to a gene: 4. The CDR3 region has the DNA TGCAGTGGACTAGCCTTGAATGAGCAGTTCTTC. Residues: CSGLALNEQFF.

J is TRBJ1-5 and V is TRBV15, with no clear D. Germline V gene data show CDR1 as LNHNV and CDR2 as YYDKDF (reference sequence). This CDR3 is 14 amino acids long. V was clipped by 0 bases and J by 4 bases, with 7 bases between them. CDR3 loop: CATSRDGGNQPQHF. The DNA of the CDR3 is TGTGCCACCAGCAGAGATGGCGGGAATCAGCCCCAGCATTTT.

CDR3 sequence (DNA): TGTGCCAGCAGCTTGGAGTGGACAGTGGGGGAGGGCTACACCTTC. This translates into CASSLEWTVGEGYTF. V and J are TRBV5-5 and TRBJ1-2; D is possibly TRBD1 (6 bases). V lost 0 bases and J lost 8, with 17 bases in between. This CDR3 is built from 15 residues. Germline CDR1 and CDR2: SGHKS and YYEKEE (reference sequence).

The V and J genes are TRBV2 and TRBJ2-1; tentatively, D is TRBD2 (5 bases). Germline lookup yields CDR1 SNHLY and CDR2 FYNNEI. V gave up 8 bases and J gave up 4 bases, with 15 bases separating them. The CDR3 has 14 amino acids. The CDR3 DNA is TGTGCCAGCCGCCAGGACTCATCGTACAATGAGCAGTTCTTC. Encoded protein: CASRQDSSYNEQFF.

The chain couples TRBV6-4 to TRBJ1-5; D is unresolved. Germline V gene data show CDR1 as MRHNA and CDR2 as SNTAGT. V was clipped by 6 bases and J by 3 bases, with 12 bases between them. This CDR3 region has 14 residues. CDR3 sequence (DNA): TGTGCCAGCAGAATAAACAGATCCAATCAGCCCCAGCATTTT. Amino acids: CASRINRSNQPQHF.

This sequence joins TRBV6-5 and TRBJ2-1; 12 bases map to TRBD2. CDR1 is MNHEY, CDR2 SVGAGI, per germline. J lost 8 bases, V lost 5 bases, and 4 bases had no gene match. This CDR3 is 14 amino acids long. CDR3 coding DNA: TGTGCCAGCAGTGTTCTAGCGGGAGGGCATGAGCAGTTCTTC. Protein sequence: CASSVLAGGHEQFF.

The chain recombines TRBV18 with TRBJ1-2; no firm D call. V was shortened by 4 bases and J by 2 bases, with 17 bases between the two germline ends. CDR1 KGHSH and CDR2 LQKENI come from the germline V gene. The CDR3 contains 16 residues. CDR3 amino acids: CASSLQVSMKNYGYTF. The CDR3 DNA sequence: TGTGCCAGCTCACTTCAGGTATCCATGAAAAACTATGGCTACACCTTC.

This sequence joins TRBV30 and TRBJ2-5, with 14 bases matching TRBD2. Germline CDR1 and CDR2: GTSNPN and SVGIG (reference sequence). The CDR3 has 19 residues. The trim removed 0 bases at V and 2 bases at J, leaving 11 bases unmatched. This CDR3 reads CAWSVSGLAGGIRQETQYF. The CDR3 bases are TGTGCCTGGAGTGTATCCGGACTAGCGGGAGGCATACGTCAAGAGACCCAGTACTTC. Based on the CDR3 plus reference TRBV30 and TRBJ2-5, the full variable domain is SQTIHQWPATLVQPVGSPLSLECTVEGTSNPNLYWYRQAAGRGLQLLFYSVGIGQISSEVPQNLSASRPQDRQFILSSKKLLLSDSGFYLCAWSVSGLAGGIRQETQYFGPGTRLLVL.

CDR3 bases: TGTGCCAGCAGCTTAGTTGGAGGGACCAAGGAAGCTTTCTTT. This gives the protein CASSLVGGTKEAFF. This sequence joins TRBV7-2 and TRBJ1-1, with D possibly TRBD1 on 5 matching bases. This CDR3 region has 14 residues. Trimming cost V 1 base and J 8 bases, with 14 bases left between them. Per the germline V gene, CDR1 is SGHTA and CDR2 is FQGNSA.

This clone appeared once. The chain carries TRBV7-2 and TRBJ2-1; 9 bases align to TRBD2. Germline CDR1 and CDR2: SGHTA and FQGNSA. The junction had 0 bases not matched to a gene; V was cut back by 1 base and J by 2 bases. This CDR3 has 15 amino acids. For the CDR3, the DNA is TGTGCCAGCAGCTTAGGACTAGCGGCCTACAATGAGCAGTTCTTC. Translating gives CASSLGLAAYNEQFF.

The chain combines TRBV27 with TRBJ1-2; D might be TRBD1 (6 bases). Germline CDR1 is MNHEY and CDR2 is SMNVEV (reference sequence). CDR3 length equals 14 residues. V was trimmed by 2 bases and J by 8 bases, leaving 15 bases between them. CDR3 region: CASSLGQGQGGYTF. DNA for the CDR3: TGTGCCAGCAGTTTAGGGCAGGGCCAGGGGGGCTACACCTTC.

The chain employs TRBV5-1 and TRBJ1-5; D gene unclear. Germline CDR1 SGHRS, CDR2 YFSETQ. Trimming took off 4 bases at V and 1 base at J, with 6 bases between the two ends. CDR3 length: 13 amino acids. CDR3 in DNA: TGCGCCAGCAGCCCTCAGAGCAATCAGCCCCAGCATTTT. This codes for CASSPQSNQPQHF.

The chain combines TRBV9 with TRBJ2-3, with D tentatively TRBD1 (5 bases). This CDR3 is built from 15 residues. Germline lookup yields CDR1 SGDLS and CDR2 YYNGEE. Between the trimmed V and J ends, which lost 1 base and 2 bases, there was a span of 11 bases. The CDR3 loop is CASSVQGQYTDTQYF. As DNA, the CDR3 is TGTGCCAGCAGCGTACAGGGCCAGTACACAGATACGCAGTATTTT.

V and J are TRBV29-1 and TRBJ1-1; a possible D gene is TRBD1 (6 bases). From germline, CDR1 is SQVTM and CDR2 ANQGSEA. V lost 8 bases, J lost 5 bases, and 21 bases lay in between. The CDR3 loop spans 14 amino acids. CDR3 DNA: TGCAGCTCCGCCTGGGTGGGGGGGGCGACTGAAGCTTTCTTT. It specifies CSSAWVGGATEAFF.